This T cell receptor beta chain originates from a study of vaccination and CD4 T cells after COVID-19. Across the whole study: At a median around 100 days (range 35 to 161) after diagnosis, post-COVID samples were drawn. Overlapping spike peptides from SARS-CoV-2, HCoV-NL63, HCoV-OC43 and HCoV-229E served to stimulate the cells.

As for this clonotype: What it binds is unknown.

Sequencing of DNA taken from cultured CD4+ T cells relied on the Oncomine TCR Beta short-read assay. TCRdb passed the PCR reads through MiXCR, listing each CDR3 protein once. In the table there are more than 7,500 distinct CDR3 sequences, 59% of which are singletons. Trimming removed 6 bases at V and 0 bases at J, with 21 bases between. The CDR3 length is 18 residues. In germline, CDR1 is MNHEY, CDR2 SMNVEV (reference sequence). Noted treatment: approximately nine-day PBMC culture with coronavirus spike peptide pools or control peptides (ViraFEST assay). The chain uses TRBV27 and TRBJ1-5, with D perhaps TRBD1 (6 bases). The sample comprised CD4+ T cells from blood, cultured in vitro. The TCR was taken from a human donor who had recovered from COVID-19. The CDR3 DNA reads TGTGCCAGCAGACAACATCGGGACATACGAGATAGCAATCAGCCCCAGCATTTT. Its translation: CASRQHRDIRDSNQPQHF.